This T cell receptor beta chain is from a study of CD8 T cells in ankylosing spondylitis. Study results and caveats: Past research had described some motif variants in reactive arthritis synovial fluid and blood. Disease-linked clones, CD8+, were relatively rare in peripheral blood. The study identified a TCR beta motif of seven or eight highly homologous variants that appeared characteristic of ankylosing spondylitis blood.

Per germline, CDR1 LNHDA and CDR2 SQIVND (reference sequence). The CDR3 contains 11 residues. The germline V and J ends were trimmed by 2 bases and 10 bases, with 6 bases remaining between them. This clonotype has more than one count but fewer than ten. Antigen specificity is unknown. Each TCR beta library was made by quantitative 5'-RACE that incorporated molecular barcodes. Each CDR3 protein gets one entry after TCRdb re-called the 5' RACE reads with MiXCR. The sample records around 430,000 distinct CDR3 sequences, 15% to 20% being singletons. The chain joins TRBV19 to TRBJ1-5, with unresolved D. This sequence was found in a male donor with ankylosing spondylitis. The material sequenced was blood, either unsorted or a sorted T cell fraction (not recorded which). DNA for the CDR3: TGTGCCAGTAGTATATCACGCCCCCAGCATTTT. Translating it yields CASSISRPQHF.